This TCR beta chain is drawn from a study of T-cell reconstitution after alpha-beta-depleted transplantation in children. The CDR3 spans 16 residues. CDR1 and CDR2 (germline): SGHAT, FQNNGV. V lost 5 bases and J lost 3, with 19 bases in between. Preparation of the TCRbeta library used unique molecular identifiers. From the PCR reads, TCRdb called clonotypes with MiXCR, one entry per CDR3 protein. The sample has about 420,000 distinct CDR3 sequences, roughly a tenth seen once. This material consisted of PBMCs from the stem cell graft donor, taken from the stem cell graft. The receptor's source is a human donor who donated a stem cell graft to a child with acute myeloid leukemia. The V and J genes are TRBV11-2 and TRBJ1-1, with D uncertain. The CDR3 nucleotides are TGTGCCAGCAGCCCCTGGGGTTGGGAACTAGACACTGAAGCTTTCTTT. Translation gives CASSPWGWELDTEAFF.